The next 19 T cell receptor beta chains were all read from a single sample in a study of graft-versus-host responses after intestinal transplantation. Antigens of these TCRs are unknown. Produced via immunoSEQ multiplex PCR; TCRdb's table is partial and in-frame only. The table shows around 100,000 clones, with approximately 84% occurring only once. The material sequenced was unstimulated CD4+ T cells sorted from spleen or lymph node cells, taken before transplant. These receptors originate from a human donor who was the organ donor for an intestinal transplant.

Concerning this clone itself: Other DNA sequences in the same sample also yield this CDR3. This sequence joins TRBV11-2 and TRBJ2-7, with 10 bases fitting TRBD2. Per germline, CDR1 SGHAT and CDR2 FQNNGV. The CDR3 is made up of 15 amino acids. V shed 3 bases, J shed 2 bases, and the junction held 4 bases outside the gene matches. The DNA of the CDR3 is TGTGCCAGCAGCTTTACGAGCGGGGGGGCCTACGAGCAGTACTTC. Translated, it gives CASSFTSGGAYEQYF.

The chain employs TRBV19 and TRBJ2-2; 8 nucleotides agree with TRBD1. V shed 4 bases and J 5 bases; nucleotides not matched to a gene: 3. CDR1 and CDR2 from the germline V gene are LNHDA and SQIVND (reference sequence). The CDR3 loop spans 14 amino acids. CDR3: CASSTGGGTGELFF. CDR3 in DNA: TGTGCCAGTAGTACAGGGGGCGGGACCGGGGAGCTGTTTTTT.

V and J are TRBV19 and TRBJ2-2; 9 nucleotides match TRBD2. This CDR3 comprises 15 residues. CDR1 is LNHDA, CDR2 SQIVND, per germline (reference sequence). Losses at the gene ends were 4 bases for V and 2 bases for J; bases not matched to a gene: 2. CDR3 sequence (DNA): TGTGCCAGTAGTAGGGGACTAGCTAACACCGGGGAGCTGTTTTTT. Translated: CASSRGLANTGELFF.

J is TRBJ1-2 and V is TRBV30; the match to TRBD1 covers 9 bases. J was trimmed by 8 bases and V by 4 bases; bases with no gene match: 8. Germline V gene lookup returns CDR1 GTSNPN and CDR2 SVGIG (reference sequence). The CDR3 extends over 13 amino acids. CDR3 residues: CAWNLQGARGYTF. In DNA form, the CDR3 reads TGTGCCTGGAATTTACAGGGGGCGCGAGGCTACACCTTC.

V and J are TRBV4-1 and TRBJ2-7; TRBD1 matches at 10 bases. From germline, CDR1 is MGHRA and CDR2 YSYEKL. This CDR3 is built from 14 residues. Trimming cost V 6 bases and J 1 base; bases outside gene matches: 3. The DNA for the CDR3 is TGCGCCAGCAGTCGACAGGGGGCGTCCTACGAGCAGTACTTC. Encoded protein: CASSRQGASYEQYF.

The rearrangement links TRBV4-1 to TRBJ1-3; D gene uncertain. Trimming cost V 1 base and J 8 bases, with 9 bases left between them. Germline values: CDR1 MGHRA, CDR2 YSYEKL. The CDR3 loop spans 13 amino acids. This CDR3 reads CASSQGSGDTIYF. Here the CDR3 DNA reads TGCGCCAGCAGCCAAGGTTCCGGAGACACCATATATTTT.

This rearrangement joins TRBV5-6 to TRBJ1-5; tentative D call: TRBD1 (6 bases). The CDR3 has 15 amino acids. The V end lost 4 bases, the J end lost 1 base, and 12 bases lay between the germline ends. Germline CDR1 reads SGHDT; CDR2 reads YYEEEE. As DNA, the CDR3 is TGTGCCAGCAGCCCCAGGGGAGGAAGCAATCAGCCCCAGCATTTT. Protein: CASSPRGGSNQPQHF.

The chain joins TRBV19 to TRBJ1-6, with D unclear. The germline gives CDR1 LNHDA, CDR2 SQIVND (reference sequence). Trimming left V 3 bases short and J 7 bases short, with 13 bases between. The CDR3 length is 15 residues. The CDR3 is CASSIQQTMNSPLHF. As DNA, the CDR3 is TGTGCCAGTAGTATCCAACAGACTATGAATTCACCCCTCCACTTT.

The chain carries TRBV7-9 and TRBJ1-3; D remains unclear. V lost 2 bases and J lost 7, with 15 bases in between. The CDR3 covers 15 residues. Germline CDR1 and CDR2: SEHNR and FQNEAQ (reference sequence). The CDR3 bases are TGTGCCAGCAGCTTACTGGCCCCCCGAGGGAACACCATATATTTT. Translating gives CASSLLAPRGNTIYF. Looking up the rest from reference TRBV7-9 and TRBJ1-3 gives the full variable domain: DTGVSQNPRHKITKRGQNVTFRCDPISEHNRLYWYRQTLGQGPEFLTYFQNEAQLEKSRLLSDRFSAERPKGSFSTLEIQRTEQGDSAMYLCASSLLAPRGNTIYFGEGSWLTVV.

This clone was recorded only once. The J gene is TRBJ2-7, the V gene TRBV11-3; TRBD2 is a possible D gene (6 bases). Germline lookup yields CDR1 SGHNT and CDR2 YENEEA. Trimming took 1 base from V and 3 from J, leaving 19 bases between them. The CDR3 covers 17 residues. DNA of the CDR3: TGTGCCAGCAGCTTAGGCCGGGACTCGGATAAGAGCTACGAGCAGTACTTC. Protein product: CASSLGRDSDKSYEQYF.

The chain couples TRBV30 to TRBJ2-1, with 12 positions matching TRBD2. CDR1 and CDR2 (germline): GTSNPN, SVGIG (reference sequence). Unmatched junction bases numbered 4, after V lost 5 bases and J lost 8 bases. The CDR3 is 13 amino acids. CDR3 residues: CAWLAGGLHEQFF. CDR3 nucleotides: TGTGCCTGGCTAGCGGGGGGGCTGCATGAGCAGTTCTTC.

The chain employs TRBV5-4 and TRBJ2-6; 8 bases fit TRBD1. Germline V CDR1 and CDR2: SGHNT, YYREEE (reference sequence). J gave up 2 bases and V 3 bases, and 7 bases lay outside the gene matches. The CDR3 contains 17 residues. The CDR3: CASSWSDREAGANVLTF. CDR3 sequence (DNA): TGTGCCAGCAGCTGGTCGGACAGGGAAGCTGGGGCCAACGTCCTGACTTTC.

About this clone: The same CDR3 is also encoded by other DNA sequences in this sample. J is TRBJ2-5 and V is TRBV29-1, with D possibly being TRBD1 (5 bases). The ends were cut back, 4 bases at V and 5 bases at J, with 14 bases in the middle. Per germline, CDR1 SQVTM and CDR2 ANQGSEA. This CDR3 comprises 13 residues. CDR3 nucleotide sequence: TGCAGCGTTGTGGCGCAGCGACAGGAGACCCAGTACTTC. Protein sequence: CSVVAQRQETQYF.

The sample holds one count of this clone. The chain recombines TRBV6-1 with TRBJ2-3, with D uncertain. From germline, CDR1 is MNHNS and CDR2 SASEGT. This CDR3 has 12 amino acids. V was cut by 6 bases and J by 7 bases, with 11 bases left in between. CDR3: CASSPEANTQYF. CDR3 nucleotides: TGTGCCAGCAGCCCAGAGGCAAATACGCAGTATTTT.

CDR3 loop: CASSRVRDGYTF. CDR3 DNA: TGCGCCAGCAGCCGGGTTAGAGATGGCTACACCTTC. V and J are TRBV4-1 and TRBJ1-2; D is unresolved. CDR3 size: 12 residues. The germline V and J ends were trimmed by 4 bases and 6 bases, with 9 bases remaining between them. In germline, CDR1 is MGHRA, CDR2 YSYEKL.

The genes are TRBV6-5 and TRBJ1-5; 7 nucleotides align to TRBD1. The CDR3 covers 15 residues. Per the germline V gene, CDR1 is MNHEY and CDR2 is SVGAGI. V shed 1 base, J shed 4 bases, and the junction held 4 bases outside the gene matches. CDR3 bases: TGTGCCAGCAGTTACTGGACAGGCCGGAATCAGCCCCAGCATTTT. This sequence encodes CASSYWTGRNQPQHF.

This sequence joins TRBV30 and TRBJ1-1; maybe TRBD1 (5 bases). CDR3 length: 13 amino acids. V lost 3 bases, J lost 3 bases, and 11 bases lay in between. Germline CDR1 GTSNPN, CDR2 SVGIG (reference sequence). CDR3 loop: CAWRGDGDTEAFF. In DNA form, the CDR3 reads TGTGCCTGGAGGGGGGACGGCGACACTGAAGCTTTCTTT.

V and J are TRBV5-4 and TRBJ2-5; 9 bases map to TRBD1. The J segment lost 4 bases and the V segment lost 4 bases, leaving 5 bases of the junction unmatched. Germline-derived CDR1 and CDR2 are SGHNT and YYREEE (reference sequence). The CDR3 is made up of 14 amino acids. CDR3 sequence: CASSPGTGPETQYF. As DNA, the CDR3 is TGTGCCAGCAGCCCAGGGACAGGGCCAGAGACCCAGTACTTC.

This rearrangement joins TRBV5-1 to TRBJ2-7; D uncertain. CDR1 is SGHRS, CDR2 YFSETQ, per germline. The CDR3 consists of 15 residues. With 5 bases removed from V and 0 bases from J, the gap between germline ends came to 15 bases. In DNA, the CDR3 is TGCGCCAGCAGGGTGAATGCGGCCAGCTCCTACGAGCAGTACTTC. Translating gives CASRVNAASSYEQYF.